This TCR beta chain stems from a study of OX40 agonist ivuxolimab in advanced cancers. Study-level background: Checkpoint inhibitors had been given previously to roughly 40% of patients. Overall study results and limits: Part of the nonresponder group also had normalized T-cell clonal expansion that was low.

Clones were read by immunoSEQ multiplex PCR, and TCRdb kept only the in-frame ones, dropping some. The table lists fewer than 85,000 clones, 90% of them singletons. Looked up from germline, CDR1 is SNHLY and CDR2 is FYNNEI. V lost 1 base to trimming and J lost 2 bases, with 3 bases between them. The CDR3 contains 13 residues. As for this clone: Its matching antigen is unknown.

This receptor was taken from an adult with an advanced solid tumor such as melanoma, head and neck, liver or kidney cancer. The sample in question was CD4+ or CD8+ T cells sorted from blood, obtained in a trial of the OX40 agonist ivuxolimab. V usage is TRBV2 and J usage is TRBJ1-5; D gene ambiguous. This chain's CDR3 is CASSEEGNQPQHF. Written as DNA, the CDR3 is TGTGCCAGCAGTGAAGAAGGCAATCAGCCCCAGCATTTT.